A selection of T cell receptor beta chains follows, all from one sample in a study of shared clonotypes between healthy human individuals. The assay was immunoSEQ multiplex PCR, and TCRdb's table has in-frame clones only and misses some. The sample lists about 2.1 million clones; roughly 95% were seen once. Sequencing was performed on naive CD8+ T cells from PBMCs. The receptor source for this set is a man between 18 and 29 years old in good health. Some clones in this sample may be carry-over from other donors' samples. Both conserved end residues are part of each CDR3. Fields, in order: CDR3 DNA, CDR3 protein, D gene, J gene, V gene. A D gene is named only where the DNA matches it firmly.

CDR3 DNA: TGTGCCAGCAGTGAATGGCGGGACAATGAGCAGTTCTTC
CDR3 protein: CASSEWRDNEQFF
D gene: NA
J gene: TRBJ2-1
V gene: TRBV25-1

CDR3 DNA: TGTGCCAGCAGCTTCGGGGCTTCGTTCCAAGAGACCCAGTACTTC
CDR3 protein: CASSFGASFQETQYF
D gene: NA
J gene: TRBJ2-5
V gene: TRBV5-5

CDR3 DNA: TGTGCCAGCAACTTCAACAGGGGCACTGAAGCTTTCTTT
CDR3 protein: CASNFNRGTEAFF
D gene: TRBD1
J gene: TRBJ1-1
V gene: TRBV28

CDR3 DNA: TGTGCCAGCAGCCCAGGGACTAGCGGGACCGGCACCGGGGAGCTGTTTTTT
CDR3 protein: CASSPGTSGTGTGELFF
D gene: TRBD2
J gene: TRBJ2-2
V gene: TRBV6-4

CDR3 DNA: TGCGCCAGCAGCCAAGAGTCTGCAAACAATGAGCAGTTCTTC
CDR3 protein: CASSQESANNEQFF
D gene: NA
J gene: TRBJ2-1
V gene: TRBV4-1

CDR3 DNA: TGTGCCAGCAGCCCGGGAGGGGACTCCGATGGTAGCACCGGGGAGCTGTTTTTT
CDR3 protein: CASSPGGDSDGSTGELFF
D gene: NA
J gene: TRBJ2-2
V gene: TRBV21-1

CDR3 DNA: TGTGCCAGCAGCGTTGATCGGGACAGGGCTTGGGAGACCCAGTACTTC
CDR3 protein: CASSVDRDRAWETQYF
D gene: TRBD1
J gene: TRBJ2-5
V gene: TRBV9

CDR3 DNA: TGTGCCAGCACCCCGACTAGCGGGAGCTTGAACATTCAGTACTTC
CDR3 protein: CASTPTSGSLNIQYF
D gene: TRBD2
J gene: TRBJ2-4
V gene: TRBV27

CDR3 DNA: TGTGCCAGCAGCGTTCGGACTAGCGGGTTATCTCCCTCGGGGATCGAGCTGTTTTTT
CDR3 protein: CASSVRTSGLSPSGIELFF
D gene: TRBD2
J gene: TRBJ2-2
V gene: TRBV7-9

CDR3 DNA: TGTGCCAGCAGCCGTGGACAGGGAAATTTGAACACTGAAGCTTTCTTT
CDR3 protein: CASSRGQGNLNTEAFF
D gene: TRBD1
J gene: TRBJ1-1
V gene: TRBV7-3

CDR3 DNA: TGTGCCAGCAGCGCCCCGTCTCGTACACATAACACCGGGGAGCTGTTTTTT
CDR3 protein: CASSAPSRTHNTGELFF
D gene: NA
J gene: TRBJ2-2
V gene: TRBV9